The entry below gives a single T cell receptor beta chain sequence along with its context. Its antigen is undetermined. The entry originates in a study of early T cells in non-severe SARS-CoV-2 infection. Findings and limits, study-wide: Clonotype matching in VDJdb favored anti-spike CD8 responses and did not capture private and CD4 specificities.

CDR1 and CDR2 from the germline V gene are SGHRS and YFSETQ. The length of the CDR3 is 13 residues. Trimming left V 3 bases short and J 8 bases short, with 12 bases between. MiXCR, applied by TCRdb to the 5' RACE reads, yields one record per CDR3 protein. The table shows 75,000 to 80,000 distinct CDR3 sequences, with less than 20% occurring only once. The TCR sequence derives from an adult who was a healthcare worker with PCR-confirmed SARS-CoV-2 infection or an uninfected control (not recorded which). Sequenced input: whole blood. J is TRBJ2-1 and V is TRBV5-1; a possible D gene is TRBD2 (6 bases). The CDR3 coding sequence is TGCGCCAGCAGCTGGGGACTCGTCGATGAGCAGTTCTTC. Translating gives CASSWGLVDEQFF.